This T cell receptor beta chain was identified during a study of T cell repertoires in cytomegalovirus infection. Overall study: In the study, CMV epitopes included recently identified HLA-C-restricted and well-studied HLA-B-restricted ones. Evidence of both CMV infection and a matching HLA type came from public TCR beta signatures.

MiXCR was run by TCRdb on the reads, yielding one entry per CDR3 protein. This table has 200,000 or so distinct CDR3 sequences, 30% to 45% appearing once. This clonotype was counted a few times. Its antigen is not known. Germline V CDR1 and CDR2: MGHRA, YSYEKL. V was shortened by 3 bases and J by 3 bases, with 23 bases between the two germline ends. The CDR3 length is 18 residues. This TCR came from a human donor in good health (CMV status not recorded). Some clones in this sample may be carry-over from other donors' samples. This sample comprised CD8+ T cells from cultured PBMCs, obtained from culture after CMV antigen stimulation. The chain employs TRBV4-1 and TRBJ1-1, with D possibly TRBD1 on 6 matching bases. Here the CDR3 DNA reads TGCGCCAGCAGCCAGGGGCCTATTGGGGGCATATTGGACACTGAAGCTTTCTTT. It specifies CASSQGPIGGILDTEAFF.